A selection of T cell receptor beta chains follows, all from one sample in a study of T cell responses to AZD1222 COVID-19 vaccine. Some clones are missing from TCRdb's copy, which holds only in-frame ones; the method was immunoSEQ multiplex PCR. The sample lists 190,000 or so clones, roughly 92% occurring once. Sequencing used peripheral blood, obtained 28 days after the second AZD1222 dose. These TCRs come from an adult who received the AZD1222 COVID-19 vaccine. Each CDR3 is given with its conserved first and last residue. The D gene is left open where the match is weak.

NA	TRBJ1-2	TRBV18	TGTGCCAGCTCACCAATGGGGCCATCACTTACCGATAACTATGGCTACACCTTC	CASSPMGPSLTDNYGYTF
NA	TRBJ1-1	TRBV7-9	TGTGCCAGCAGTCCAAGGGGAGGGGCGCCCGGAGAGACTGAAGCTTTCTTT	CASSPRGGAPGETEAFF
NA	TRBJ1-6	TRBV10-3	TGTGCCATCAGTCCCGTGGGGGGGGCGGATTCACCCCTCCACTTT	CAISPVGGADSPLHF
NA	TRBJ1-5	TRBV21-1	TGTGCCAGCCCCAATCAGCCCCAGCATTTT	CASPNQPQHF
NA	TRBJ2-2	TRBV4-2	TGTGCCAGCAGCCTTTTGCCCGGGGAGCTGTTTTTT	CASSLLPGELFF
NA	TRBJ1-2	TRBV19	TGTGCCAGTAGCCGACAGAAAACCAACTATGGCTACACCTTC	CASSRQKTNYGYTF
NA	TRBJ2-1	TRBV5-5	TGTGCCAGCAGCGTTAAGGGACCGCTTTACAATGAGCAGTTCTTC	CASSVKGPLYNEQFF
NA	TRBJ2-1	TRBV9	TGTGCCAGCAGCGAGGCAGACCGATCCTACAATGAGCAGTTCTTC	CASSEADRSYNEQFF
TRBD1	TRBJ2-1	TRBV6-5	TGTGCCAGCGCGGGACAGGGGGCGAATGAGCAGTTCTTC	CASAGQGANEQFF
TRBD2	TRBJ2-1	TRBV9	TGTGCCAGCAGCCCCAGAGAGCGGGACCCGACCCACGAGCAGTTCTTC	CASSPRERDPTHEQFF